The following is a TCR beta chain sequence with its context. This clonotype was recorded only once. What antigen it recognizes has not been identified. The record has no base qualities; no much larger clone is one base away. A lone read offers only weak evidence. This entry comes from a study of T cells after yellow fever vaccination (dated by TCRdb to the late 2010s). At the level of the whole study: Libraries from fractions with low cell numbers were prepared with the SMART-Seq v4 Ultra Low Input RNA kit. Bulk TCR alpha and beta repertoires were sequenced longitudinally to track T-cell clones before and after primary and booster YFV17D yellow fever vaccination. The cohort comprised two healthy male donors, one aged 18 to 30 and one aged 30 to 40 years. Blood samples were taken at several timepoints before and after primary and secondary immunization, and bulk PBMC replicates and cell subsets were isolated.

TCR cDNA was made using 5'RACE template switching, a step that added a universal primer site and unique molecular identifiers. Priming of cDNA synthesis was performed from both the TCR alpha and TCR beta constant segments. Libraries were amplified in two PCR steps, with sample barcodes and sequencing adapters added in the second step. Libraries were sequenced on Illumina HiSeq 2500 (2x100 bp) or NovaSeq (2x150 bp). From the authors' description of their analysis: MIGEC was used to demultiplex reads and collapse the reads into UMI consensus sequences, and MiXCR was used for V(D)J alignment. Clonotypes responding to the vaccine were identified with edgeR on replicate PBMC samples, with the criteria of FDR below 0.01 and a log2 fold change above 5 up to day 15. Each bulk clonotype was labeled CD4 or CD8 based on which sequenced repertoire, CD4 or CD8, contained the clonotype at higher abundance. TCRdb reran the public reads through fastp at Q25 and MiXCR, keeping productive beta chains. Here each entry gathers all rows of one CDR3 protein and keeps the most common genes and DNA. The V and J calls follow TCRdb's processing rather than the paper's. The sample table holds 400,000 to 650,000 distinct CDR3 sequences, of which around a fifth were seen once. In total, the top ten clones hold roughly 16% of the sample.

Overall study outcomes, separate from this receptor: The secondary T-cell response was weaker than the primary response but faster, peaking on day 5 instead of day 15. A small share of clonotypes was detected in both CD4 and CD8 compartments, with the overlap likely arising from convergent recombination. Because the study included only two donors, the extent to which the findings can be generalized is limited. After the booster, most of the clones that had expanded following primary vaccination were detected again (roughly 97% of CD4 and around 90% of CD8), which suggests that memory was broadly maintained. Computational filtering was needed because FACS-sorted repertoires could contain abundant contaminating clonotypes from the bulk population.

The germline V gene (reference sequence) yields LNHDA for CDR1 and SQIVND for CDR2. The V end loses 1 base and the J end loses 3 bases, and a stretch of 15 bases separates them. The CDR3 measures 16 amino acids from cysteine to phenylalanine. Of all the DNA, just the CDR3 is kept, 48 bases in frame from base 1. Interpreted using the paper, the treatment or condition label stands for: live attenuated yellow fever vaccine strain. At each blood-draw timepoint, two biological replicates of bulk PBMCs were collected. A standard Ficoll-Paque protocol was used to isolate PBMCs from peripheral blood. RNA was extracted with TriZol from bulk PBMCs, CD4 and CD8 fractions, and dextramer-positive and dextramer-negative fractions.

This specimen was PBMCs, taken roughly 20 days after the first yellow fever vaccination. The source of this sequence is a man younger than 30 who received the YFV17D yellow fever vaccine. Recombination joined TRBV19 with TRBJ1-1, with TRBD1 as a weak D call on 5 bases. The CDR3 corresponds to CASSIVTGIGDTEAFF. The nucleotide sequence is TGTGCCAGTAGTATAGTCACAGGAATCGGGGACACTGAAGCTTTCTTT.